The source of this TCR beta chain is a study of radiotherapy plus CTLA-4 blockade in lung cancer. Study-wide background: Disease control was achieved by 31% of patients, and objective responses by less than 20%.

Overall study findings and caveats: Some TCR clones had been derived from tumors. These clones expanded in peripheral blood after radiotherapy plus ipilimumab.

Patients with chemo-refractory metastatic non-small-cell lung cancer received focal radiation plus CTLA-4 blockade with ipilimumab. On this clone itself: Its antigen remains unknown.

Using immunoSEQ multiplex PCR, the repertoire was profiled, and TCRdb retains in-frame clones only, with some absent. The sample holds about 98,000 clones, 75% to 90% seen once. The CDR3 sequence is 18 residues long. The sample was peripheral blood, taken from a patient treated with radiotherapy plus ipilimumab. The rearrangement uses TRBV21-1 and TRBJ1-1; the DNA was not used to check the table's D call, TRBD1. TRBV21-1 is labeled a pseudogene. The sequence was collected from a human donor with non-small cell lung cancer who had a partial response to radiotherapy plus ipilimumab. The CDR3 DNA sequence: TGTGCCAGCAGCCGGAGACGCTGGGACAGGGAAGGGGCCACTGAAGCTTTCTTT. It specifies CASSRRRWDREGATEAFF.